Presented here are 28 T cell receptor beta chains from one specimen sequenced in a study of identical twins. MiXCR was run by TCRdb on the 5' RACE reads, yielding one entry per CDR3 protein. Here the sample spans about 690,000 distinct CDR3 sequences, less than 7% being singletons. Sequencing was carried out using naive T cells sorted from blood. These receptors came from a young man in good health.

This clonotype was seen many times. The J gene is TRBJ2-5, the V gene TRBV29-1; D possibly corresponds to TRBD2 (5 bases). The germline V gene has CDR1 SQVTM and CDR2 ANQGSEA. The CDR3 loop spans 13 amino acids. V gave up 6 bases and J gave up 1 base, with 12 bases separating them. This CDR3 reads CSVGRLFQETQYF. DNA of the CDR3: TGCAGCGTCGGCCGACTATTCCAAGAGACCCAGTACTTC.

This clonotype was observed a handful of times. The chain links TRBV7-3 to TRBJ2-6; TRBD2 might be the D (6 bases). Trimming took 4 bases from V and 1 from J, leaving 11 bases between them. This CDR3 has 16 residues. Germline assignment: CDR1 SGHTA and CDR2 FQGTGA. For the CDR3, the DNA is TGTGCCAGCAGCTCTGCACGGGGGTCTGGGGCCAACGTCCTGACTTTC. Its translation is CASSSARGSGANVLTF.

There are many counts of this clonotype. The CDR3 bases are TGCAGTGCGCCCCGAACGTCCAGCAATGAGCAGTTCTTC. Encoded protein: CSAPRTSSNEQFF. The chain uses TRBV20-1 and TRBJ2-1; no definite D call. Germline V gene lookup returns CDR1 DFQATT and CDR2 SNEGSKA (reference sequence). Trimming left V 6 bases short and J 6 bases short, with 15 bases between. This CDR3 is 13 amino acids long.

This clonotype was recorded many times. The chain links TRBV28 to TRBJ2-7, with D hard to call. Germline CDR1 and CDR2: MDHEN and SYDVKM. The CDR3 contains 11 residues. Trimming shortened V by 6 bases and J by 7 bases, and 10 bases separated the two germline ends. DNA for the CDR3: TGTGCCAGCAGCCCGACGTCGGAGCAGTACTTC. As protein: CASSPTSEQYF.

This clonotype was detected ten times or more. The chain employs TRBV5-1 and TRBJ1-3; D not resolved. Per germline, CDR1 SGHRS and CDR2 YFSETQ. This CDR3 spans 16 amino acids. V dropped 4 bases and J dropped 0 bases, with 14 bases sitting between them. The CDR3 spells CASSQQTQNSGNTIYF. CDR3 sequence (DNA): TGCGCCAGCAGCCAGCAAACACAGAACTCTGGAAACACCATATATTTT.

CDR3 loop: CASSPWGRERGSYNEQFF. In DNA form, the CDR3 reads TGTGCCAGCAGCCCCTGGGGCAGGGAGAGGGGCTCCTACAATGAGCAGTTCTTC. The chain couples TRBV7-6 to TRBJ2-1; the D gene could be TRBD1 or TRBD2 (5 bases each). Germline V gene sequence: CDR1 SGHVS, CDR2 FNYEAQ. V was trimmed by 5 bases and J by 0 bases, leaving 20 bases between them. The CDR3 consists of 18 residues.

This clonotype was found many times. This chain joins TRBV6-6 and TRBJ2-2; D might be TRBD2 (5 bases). The V end was cut by 7 bases, the J end by 5 bases, with 8 bases between. Germline lookup yields CDR1 MNHNY and CDR2 SVGAGI (reference sequence). This CDR3 is built from 12 residues. The CDR3 nucleotides are TGTGCCAGCACAAGGGAGACCGGGGAGCTGTTTTTT. This gives the protein CASTRETGELFF.

The sample holds many counts of this clonotype. The chain employs TRBV9 and TRBJ2-7; 10 bases agree with TRBD1. J lost 2 bases, V lost 2 bases, and 4 bases had no gene match. CDR3 length equals 15 residues. The germline V gene encodes CDR1 SGDLS and CDR2 YYNGEE. The CDR3 spells CASSVGTGATYEQYF. Written as DNA, the CDR3 is TGTGCCAGCAGCGTGGGGACAGGGGCGACCTACGAGCAGTACTTC.

This clonotype was counted at least ten times. This sequence joins TRBV24-1 and TRBJ2-5; D ambiguous. Looked up from germline, CDR1 is KGHDR and CDR2 is SFDVKD. The length of the CDR3 is 15 residues. The ends were cut back, 6 bases at V and 2 bases at J, with 15 bases in the middle. Written as DNA, the CDR3 is TGTGCCACCAGTTCGACCCGGAAGCAACAAGAGACCCAGTACTTC. Its translation is CATSSTRKQQETQYF.

This clonotype has just a few counts. The rearrangement uses TRBV4-1 and TRBJ2-1; D is perhaps TRBD2 (5 bases). Deletions cut 1 base from V and 2 bases from J, with 12 bases between. The CDR3 is 16 amino acids. Germline loops: CDR1 MGHRA, CDR2 YSYEKL. The CDR3 here is CASSQVLGGPYNEQFF. The CDR3 coding sequence is TGCGCCAGCAGCCAAGTCCTAGGCGGGCCCTACAATGAGCAGTTCTTC.

At least ten counts were recorded for this clonotype. V and J are TRBV18 and TRBJ2-3; the D is unclear. V gave up 6 bases and J gave up 3 bases, with 10 bases separating them. The CDR3 is 13 residues long. Germline CDR1 KGHSH, CDR2 LQKENI. CDR3 sequence (DNA): TGTGCCAGCTCGCGGAGTGGTACAGATACGCAGTATTTT. It encodes CASSRSGTDTQYF.

This clonotype has at least ten counts. The gene calls are TRBV5-1 and TRBJ2-5, with a possible D match to TRBD2 (5 bases). V gave up 0 bases and J gave up 11 bases, with 11 bases separating them. CDR1 and CDR2 (germline): SGHRS, YFSETQ. The CDR3 is made up of 12 amino acids. This CDR3 reads CASSLDQTGQYF. The CDR3 DNA follows: TGCGCCAGCAGCTTGGACCAGACGGGACAGTACTTC.

The DNA of the CDR3 is TGCAGCGTTGAAGAACCCGGCTACTATGGCTACACCTTC. It is translated as CSVEEPGYYGYTF. The V call is TRBV29-1, the J call TRBJ1-2, with no clear D. The germline gives CDR1 SQVTM, CDR2 ANQGSEA. Trimming shortened V by 0 bases and J by 3 bases, and 8 bases separated the two germline ends. This CDR3 is 13 amino acids long.

This clonotype has just a few counts. The rearrangement uses TRBV9 and TRBJ2-3; weak D call: TRBD2 (5 bases). Trimming cost V 0 bases and J 4 bases, with 9 bases left between them. Germline V lookup: CDR1 SGDLS, CDR2 YYNGEE. The CDR3 has 14 residues. CDR3 nucleotide sequence: TGTGCCAGCAGCGTAGGAGGGAAGTCAGATACGCAGTATTTT. Its translation is CASSVGGKSDTQYF.

The genes are TRBV7-7 and TRBJ2-1, with D hard to call. Germline V gene sequence: CDR1 SSHAT, CDR2 FNYEAQ (reference sequence). The CDR3 has 15 amino acids. Trimming left V 5 bases short and J 5 bases short, with 16 bases between. The CDR3 region is CASSKSGWVDNEQFF. The DNA for the CDR3 is TGTGCCAGCAGCAAATCCGGTTGGGTCGACAATGAGCAGTTCTTC.

There are a few counts of this clonotype. The chain uses TRBV28 and TRBJ2-3, with D perhaps TRBD1 or TRBD2 (5 bases each). From germline, CDR1 is MDHEN and CDR2 SYDVKM. The V end was cut by 4 bases, the J end by 4 bases, with 15 bases between. The CDR3 runs to 15 residues. CDR3 loop: CASSSYSRGADTQYF. The DNA for the CDR3 is TGTGCCAGCAGTTCATACTCTAGAGGGGCAGATACGCAGTATTTT.

For this clonotype: At one end, the junction sequence differs from germline, possibly due to a read error. V is TRBV12-3 or TRBV12-4 and J is TRBJ1-5, with 8 bases matching TRBD1. CDR3 length: 15 amino acids. The CDR3 DNA reads as TGTGCCAGCAGTGCCGGGACAGGATATAATCAACCCCAGCATTTT. It is translated as CASSAGTGYNQPQHF.

The chain recombines TRBV5-1 with TRBJ2-1; 11 nucleotides align to TRBD1. Germline loops: CDR1 SGHRS, CDR2 YFSETQ. CDR3 size: 16 residues. J gave up 4 bases and V 5 bases, and 8 bases lay outside the gene matches. CDR3 amino acids: CASSAGTGGFYNEQFF. For the CDR3, the DNA is TGCGCCAGCAGTGCCGGGACAGGGGGTTTTTACAATGAGCAGTTCTTC. Together with reference TRBV5-1 and TRBJ2-1, the CDR3 gives the full variable domain: KAGVTQTPRYLIKTRGQQVTLSCSPISGHRSVSWYQQTPGQGLQFLFEYFSETQRNKGNFPGRFSGRQFSNSRSEMNVSTLELGDSALYLCASSAGTGGFYNEQFFGPGTRLTVL.

This clonotype was detected many times. V and J are TRBV15 and TRBJ2-5, with 8 bases lining up with TRBD2. V was pared by 1 base and J by 5 bases, with 9 bases of the junction left unmatched. Germline assignment: CDR1 LNHNV and CDR2 YYDKDF (reference sequence). The CDR3 has 16 amino acids. This CDR3 reads CATSRVPSSGWETQYF. CDR3 nucleotides: TGTGCCACCAGCAGAGTTCCGTCTAGCGGGTGGGAGACCCAGTACTTC.

V is TRBV9 and J is TRBJ2-7; the D call may be TRBD1 or TRBD2 (6 bases each). Germline V gene sequence: CDR1 SGDLS, CDR2 YYNGEE. Trimming left V 3 bases short and J 4 bases short, with 17 bases between. The CDR3 is made up of 15 amino acids. The CDR3 here is CASSASGGSAYEQYF. As DNA, the CDR3 is TGTGCCAGCAGCGCATCCGGGGGCAGTGCATACGAGCAGTACTTC.

The genes are TRBV20-1 and TRBJ1-2; D not certain. The CDR3 is made up of 12 amino acids. In germline, CDR1 is DFQATT, CDR2 SNEGSKA (reference sequence). V was trimmed by 4 bases and J by 3 bases, leaving 9 bases between them. The CDR3 protein is CSATGKDYGYTF. The DNA for the CDR3 is TGCAGTGCTACCGGGAAGGACTATGGCTACACCTTC.

This clonotype was seen many times. This sequence joins TRBV12-3 or TRBV12-4 and TRBJ2-5; D may be TRBD1 (6 bases). V was cut by 0 bases and J by 3 bases, with 8 bases left in between. This CDR3 is built from 14 residues. The CDR3 DNA is TGTGCCAGCAGTTTAGCAGGACAGAAAGAGACCCAGTACTTC. It specifies CASSLAGQKETQYF.

In this sample, this clonotype turned up many times. V gene TRBV12-3 or TRBV12-4 combines with J gene TRBJ1-1; a possible D gene is TRBD1 (5 bases). The V end was cut by 4 bases, the J end by 0 bases, with 18 bases between. The CDR3 has 17 residues. The CDR3, as DNA: TGTGCCAGCAGTTCCGCTTGGGGGGGATCAATGAACACTGAAGCTTTCTTT. It specifies CASSSAWGGSMNTEAFF.

This chain joins TRBV5-1 and TRBJ2-5; no clear D gene. Trimming pared 4 bases from V and 5 bases from J, leaving 12 bases between. The CDR3 runs to 13 residues. Germline-derived CDR1 and CDR2 are SGHRS and YFSETQ. The CDR3 loop reads CASSPEMGETQYF. The CDR3 region has the DNA TGCGCCAGCAGCCCCGAGATGGGGGAGACCCAGTACTTC. Based on the CDR3 plus reference TRBV5-1 and TRBJ2-5, the full variable domain is KAGVTQTPRYLIKTRGQQVTLSCSPISGHRSVSWYQQTPGQGLQFLFEYFSETQRNKGNFPGRFSGRQFSNSRSEMNVSTLELGDSALYLCASSPEMGETQYFGPGTRLLVL.

The sample holds many counts of this clonotype. This sequence joins TRBV12-3 or TRBV12-4 and TRBJ1-5; D is unresolved. V lost 5 bases, J lost 2 bases, and 10 bases lay in between. The CDR3 length is 14 residues. The CDR3 sequence: CASSPRPGNQPQHF. The CDR3 DNA is TGTGCCAGCAGTCCGAGGCCGGGCAATCAGCCCCAGCATTTT.

The chain is built from TRBV11-2 and TRBJ2-2, with D perhaps matching TRBD1 (6 bases). Germline assignment: CDR1 SGHAT and CDR2 FQNNGV. The CDR3 extends over 15 amino acids. Trimming pared 6 bases from V and 5 bases from J, leaving 16 bases between. The CDR3: CASRPQKQGTGELFF. The CDR3 region has the DNA TGTGCCAGCAGACCTCAAAAACAGGGTACCGGGGAGCTGTTTTTT.

Ten or more counts support this clonotype. The V and J genes are TRBV10-3 and TRBJ2-4; D gene uncertain. Trimming left V 3 bases short and J 0 bases short, with 9 bases between. Germline loops: CDR1 ENHRY, CDR2 SYGVKD. The CDR3 extends over 15 amino acids. CDR3: CAISEFGVAKNIQYF. As DNA, the CDR3 is TGTGCCATCAGTGAATTTGGGGTAGCCAAAAACATTCAGTACTTC.

The J gene is TRBJ2-7, the V gene TRBV6-5; D may be TRBD1 or TRBD2 (6 bases each). This CDR3 has 12 amino acids. Trimming removed 6 bases from V and 5 bases from J, with 11 bases in between. Germline CDR1 is MNHEY and CDR2 is SVGAGI. CDR3 in amino acids: CASRKGGNEQYV. CDR3 nucleotide sequence: TGTGCCAGCAGGAAAGGGGGGAACGAGCAGTACGTC.